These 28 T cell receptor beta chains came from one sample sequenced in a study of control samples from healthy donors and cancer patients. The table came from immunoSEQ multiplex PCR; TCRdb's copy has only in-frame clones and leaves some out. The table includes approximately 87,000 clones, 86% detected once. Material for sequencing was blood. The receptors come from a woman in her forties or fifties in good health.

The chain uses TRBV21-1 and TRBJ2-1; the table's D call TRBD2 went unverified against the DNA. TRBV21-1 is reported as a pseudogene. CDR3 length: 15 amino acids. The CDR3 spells CASSAPGTNYNEQFF. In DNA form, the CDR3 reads TGTGCCAGCAGCGCCCCCGGGACTAACTACAATGAGCAGTTCTTC.

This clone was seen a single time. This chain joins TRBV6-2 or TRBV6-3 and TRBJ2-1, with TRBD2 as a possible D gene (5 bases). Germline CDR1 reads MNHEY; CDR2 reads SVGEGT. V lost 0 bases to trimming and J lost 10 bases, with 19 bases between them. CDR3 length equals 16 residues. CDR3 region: CASSYSKSISLGEQFF. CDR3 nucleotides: TGTGCCAGCAGTTACTCGAAATCCATCTCACTAGGGGAGCAGTTCTTC.

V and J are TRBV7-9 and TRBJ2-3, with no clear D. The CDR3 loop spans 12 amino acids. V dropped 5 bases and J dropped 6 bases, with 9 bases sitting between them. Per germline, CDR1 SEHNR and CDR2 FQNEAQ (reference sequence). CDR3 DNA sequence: TGTGCCAGCAGCCCCGACTCGGATACGCAGTATTTT. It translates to CASSPDSDTQYF.

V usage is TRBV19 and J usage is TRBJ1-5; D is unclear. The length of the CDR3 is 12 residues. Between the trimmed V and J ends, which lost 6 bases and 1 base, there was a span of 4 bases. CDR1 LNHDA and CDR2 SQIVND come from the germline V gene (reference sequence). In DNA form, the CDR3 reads TGTGCCAGTAGGGACAGCAATCAGCCCCAGCATTTT. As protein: CASRDSNQPQHF.

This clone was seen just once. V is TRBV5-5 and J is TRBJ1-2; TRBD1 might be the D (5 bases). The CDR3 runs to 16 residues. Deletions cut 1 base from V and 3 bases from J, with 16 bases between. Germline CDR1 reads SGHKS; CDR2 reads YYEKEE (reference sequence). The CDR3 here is CASSLSGASWDYGYTF. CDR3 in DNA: TGTGCCAGCAGCTTGAGCGGGGCTTCTTGGGACTATGGCTACACCTTC.

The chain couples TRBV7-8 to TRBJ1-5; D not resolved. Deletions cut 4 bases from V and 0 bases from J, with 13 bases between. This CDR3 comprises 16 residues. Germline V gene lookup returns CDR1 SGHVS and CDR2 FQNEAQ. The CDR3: CASSSAETFSNQPQHF. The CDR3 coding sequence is TGTGCCAGCAGCTCCGCGGAAACCTTTAGCAATCAGCCCCAGCATTTT.

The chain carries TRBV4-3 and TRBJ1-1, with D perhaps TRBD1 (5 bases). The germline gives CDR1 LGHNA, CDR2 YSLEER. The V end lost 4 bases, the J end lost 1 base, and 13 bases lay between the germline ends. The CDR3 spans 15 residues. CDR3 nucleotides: TGCGCCAGCAGCCCGTCTGACAGTCAGAACACTGAAGCTTTCTTT. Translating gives CASSPSDSQNTEAFF.

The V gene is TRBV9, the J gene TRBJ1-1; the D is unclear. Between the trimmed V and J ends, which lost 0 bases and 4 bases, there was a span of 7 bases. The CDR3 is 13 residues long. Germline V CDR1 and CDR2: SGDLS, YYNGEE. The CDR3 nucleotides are TGTGCCAGCAGCGTAGCTGGGTCCACTGAAGCTTTCTTT. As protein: CASSVAGSTEAFF.

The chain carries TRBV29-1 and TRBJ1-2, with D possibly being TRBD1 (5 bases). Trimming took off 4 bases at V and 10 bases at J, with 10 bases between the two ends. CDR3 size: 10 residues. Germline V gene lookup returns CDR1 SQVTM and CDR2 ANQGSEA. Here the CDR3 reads CSVVDNVYTF. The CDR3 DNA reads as TGCAGCGTTGTGGACAACGTCTACACCTTC.

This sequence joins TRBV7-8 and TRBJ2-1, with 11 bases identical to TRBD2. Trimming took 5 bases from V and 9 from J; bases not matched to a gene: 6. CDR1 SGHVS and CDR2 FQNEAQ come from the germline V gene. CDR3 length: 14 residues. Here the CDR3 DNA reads TGTGCCAGCAGCGCGGGACTAGCGGTTGGTGAGCAGTTCTTC. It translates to CASSAGLAVGEQFF.

CDR3 nucleotides: TGTGCCAGCAGCTTAGGCCCGGGTAGGCAGTACTTC. Its translation is CASSLGPGRQYF. The V call is TRBV11-2, the J call TRBJ2-7; D not certain. This CDR3 contains 12 residues. Germline V gene data show CDR1 as SGHAT and CDR2 as FQNNGV. The V gene lost 1 base and the J gene lost 9 bases, with 10 bases spanning the gap.

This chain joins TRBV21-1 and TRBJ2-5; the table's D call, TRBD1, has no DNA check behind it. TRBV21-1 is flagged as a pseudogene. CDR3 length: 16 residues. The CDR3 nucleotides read TGTGCCAGCAGCAAAGATGGGGGACAGCAACAAGAGACCCAGTACTTC. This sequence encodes CASSKDGGQQQETQYF.

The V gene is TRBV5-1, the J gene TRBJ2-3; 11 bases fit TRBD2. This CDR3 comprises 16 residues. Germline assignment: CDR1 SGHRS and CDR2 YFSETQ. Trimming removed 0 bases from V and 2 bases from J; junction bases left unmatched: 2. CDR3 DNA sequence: TGCGCCAGCAGCTTGGCGACTAGCGGGGTCACAGATACGCAGTATTTT. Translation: CASSLATSGVTDTQYF.

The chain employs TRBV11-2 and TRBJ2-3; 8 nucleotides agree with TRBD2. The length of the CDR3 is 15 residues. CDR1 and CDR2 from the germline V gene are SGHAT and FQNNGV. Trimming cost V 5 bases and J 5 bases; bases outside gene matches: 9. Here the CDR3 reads CASSNSGAAQDTQYF. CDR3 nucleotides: TGTGCCAGCAGCAATAGCGGGGCCGCGCAAGATACGCAGTATTTT.

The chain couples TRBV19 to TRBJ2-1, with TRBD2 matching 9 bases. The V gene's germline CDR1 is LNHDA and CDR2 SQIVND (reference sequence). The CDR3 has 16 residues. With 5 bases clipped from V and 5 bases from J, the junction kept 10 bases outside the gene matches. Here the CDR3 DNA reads TGTGCCAGTAGTCCCCTGGGACTAGCCGATGACAATGAGCAGTTCTTC. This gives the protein CASSPLGLADDNEQFF.

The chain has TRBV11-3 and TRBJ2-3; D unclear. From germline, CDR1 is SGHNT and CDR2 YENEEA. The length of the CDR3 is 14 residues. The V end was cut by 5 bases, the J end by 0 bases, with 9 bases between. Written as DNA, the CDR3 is TGTGCCAGCAGCCTTTTGATAAGCACAGATACGCAGTATTTT. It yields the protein CASSLLISTDTQYF.

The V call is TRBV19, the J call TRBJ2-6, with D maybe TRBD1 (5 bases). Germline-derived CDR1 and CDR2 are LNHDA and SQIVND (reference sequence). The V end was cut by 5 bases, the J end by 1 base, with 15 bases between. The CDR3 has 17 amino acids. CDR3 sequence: CASSPHRIQSGANVLTF. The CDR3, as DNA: TGTGCCAGTAGTCCCCACAGGATCCAATCTGGGGCCAACGTCCTGACTTTC.

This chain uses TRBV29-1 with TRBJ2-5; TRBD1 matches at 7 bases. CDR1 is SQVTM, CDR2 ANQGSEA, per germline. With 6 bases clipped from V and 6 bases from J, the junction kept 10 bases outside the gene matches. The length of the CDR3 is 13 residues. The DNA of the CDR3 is TGCAGCGTCCAATGGACAGGCGAAAAGACCCAGTACTTC. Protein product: CSVQWTGEKTQYF.

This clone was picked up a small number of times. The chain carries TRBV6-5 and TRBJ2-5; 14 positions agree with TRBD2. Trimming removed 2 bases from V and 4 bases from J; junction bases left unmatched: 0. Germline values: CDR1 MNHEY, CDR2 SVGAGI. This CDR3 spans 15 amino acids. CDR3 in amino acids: CASSYGTSGRETQYF. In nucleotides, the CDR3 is TGTGCCAGCAGTTACGGGACTAGCGGGAGAGAGACCCAGTACTTC.

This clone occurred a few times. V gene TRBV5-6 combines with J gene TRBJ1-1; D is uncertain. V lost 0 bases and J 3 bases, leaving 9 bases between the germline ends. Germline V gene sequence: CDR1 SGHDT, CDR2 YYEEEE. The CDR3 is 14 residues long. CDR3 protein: CASSLVYGDTEAFF. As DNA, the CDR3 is TGTGCCAGCAGCTTGGTATACGGGGACACTGAAGCTTTCTTT.

CDR3 amino acids: CASSGFLAGDYNEQFF. The DNA for the CDR3 is TGTGCCAGCAGCGGATTTCTAGCGGGGGATTACAATGAGCAGTTCTTC. The V and J genes are TRBV5-4 and TRBJ2-1, with 10 bases aligning to TRBD2. The CDR3 is made up of 16 amino acids. Germline CDR1 reads SGHNT; CDR2 reads YYREEE (reference sequence). V dropped 4 bases and J dropped 4; count of bases not matched to a gene: 8.

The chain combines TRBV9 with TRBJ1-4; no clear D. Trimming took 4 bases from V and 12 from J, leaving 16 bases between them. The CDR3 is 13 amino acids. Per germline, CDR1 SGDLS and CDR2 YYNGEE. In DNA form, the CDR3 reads TGTGCCAGCAGCCTAACCCCGGATTCGGAACTGTTTTTT. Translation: CASSLTPDSELFF. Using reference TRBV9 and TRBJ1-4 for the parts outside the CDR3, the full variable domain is DSGVTQTPKHLITATGQRVTLRCSPRSGDLSVYWYQQSLDQGLQFLIQYYNGEERAKGNILERFSAQQFPDLHSELNLSSLELGDSALYFCASSLTPDSELFFGSGTQLSVL.

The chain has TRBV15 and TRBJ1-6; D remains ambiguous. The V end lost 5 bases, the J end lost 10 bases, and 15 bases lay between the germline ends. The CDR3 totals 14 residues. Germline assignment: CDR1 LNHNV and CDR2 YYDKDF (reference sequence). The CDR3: CATSSRSADSPLHF. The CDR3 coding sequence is TGTGCCACCAGCTCCCGAAGTGCTGACTCACCCCTCCACTTT.

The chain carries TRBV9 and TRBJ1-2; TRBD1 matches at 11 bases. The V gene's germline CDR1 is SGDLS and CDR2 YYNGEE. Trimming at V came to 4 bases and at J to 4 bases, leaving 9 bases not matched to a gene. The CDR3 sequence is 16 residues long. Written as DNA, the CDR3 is TGTGCCAGCAGCCCGCAGGACAGGGGGCAGGGCTATGGCTACACCTTC. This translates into CASSPQDRGQGYGYTF.

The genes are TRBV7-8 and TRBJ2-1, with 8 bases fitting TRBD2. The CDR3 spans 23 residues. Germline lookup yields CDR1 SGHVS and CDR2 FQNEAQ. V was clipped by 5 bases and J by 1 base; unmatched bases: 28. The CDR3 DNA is TGTGCCAGCAGCCAGGGTATCCTCTATCCCGGGACTAGGAGGATTGGGTCCTACAATGAGCAGTTCTTC. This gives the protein CASSQGILYPGTRRIGSYNEQFF.

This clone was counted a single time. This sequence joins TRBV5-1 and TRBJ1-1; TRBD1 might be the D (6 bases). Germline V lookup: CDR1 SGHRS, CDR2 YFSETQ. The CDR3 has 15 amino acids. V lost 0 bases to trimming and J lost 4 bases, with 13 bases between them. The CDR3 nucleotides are TGCGCCAGCAGCTTGGCTTTGGGACACGCCACTGAAGCTTTCTTT. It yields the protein CASSLALGHATEAFF.

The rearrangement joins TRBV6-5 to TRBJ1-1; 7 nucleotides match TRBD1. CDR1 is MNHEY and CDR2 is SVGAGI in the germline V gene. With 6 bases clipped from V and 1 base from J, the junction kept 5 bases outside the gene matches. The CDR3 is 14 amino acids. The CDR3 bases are TGTGCCAGCAGCCTCCAGGGGGAGAACACTGAAGCTTTCTTT. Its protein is CASSLQGENTEAFF.

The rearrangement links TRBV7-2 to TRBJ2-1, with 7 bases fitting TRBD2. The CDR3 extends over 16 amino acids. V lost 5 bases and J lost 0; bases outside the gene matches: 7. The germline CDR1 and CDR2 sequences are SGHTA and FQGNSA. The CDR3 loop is CASSRLSGVSYNEQFF. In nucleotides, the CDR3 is TGTGCCAGCAGCCGTCTGAGCGGGGTCTCCTACAATGAGCAGTTCTTC.